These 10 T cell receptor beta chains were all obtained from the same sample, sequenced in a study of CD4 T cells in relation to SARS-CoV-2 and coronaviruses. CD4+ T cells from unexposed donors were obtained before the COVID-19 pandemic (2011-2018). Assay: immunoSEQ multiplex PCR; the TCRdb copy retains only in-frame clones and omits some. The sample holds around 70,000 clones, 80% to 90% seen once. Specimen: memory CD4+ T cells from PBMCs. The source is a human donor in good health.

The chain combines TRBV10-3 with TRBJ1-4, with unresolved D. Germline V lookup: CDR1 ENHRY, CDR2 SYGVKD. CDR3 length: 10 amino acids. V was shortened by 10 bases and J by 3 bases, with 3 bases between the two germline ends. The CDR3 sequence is CATANEKLFF. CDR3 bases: TGTGCCACAGCTAATGAAAAACTGTTTTTT.

Here the CDR3 DNA reads TGTGCCAGCAGGTCGGGACTAGGAGGAGTGCAGTACTTC. Residues: CASRSGLGGVQYF. This rearrangement joins TRBV5-4 to TRBJ2-7, with 8 nucleotides matching TRBD2. The length of the CDR3 is 13 residues. J lost 9 bases, V lost 5 bases, and 10 bases had no gene match. Germline assignment: CDR1 SGHNT and CDR2 YYREEE (reference sequence).

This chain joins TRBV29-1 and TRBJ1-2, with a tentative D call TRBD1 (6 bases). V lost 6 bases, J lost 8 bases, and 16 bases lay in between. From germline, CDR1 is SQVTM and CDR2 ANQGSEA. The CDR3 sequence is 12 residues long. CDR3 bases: TGCAGCGTCGCGTACGGGACATTCGGCTACACCTTC. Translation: CSVAYGTFGYTF.

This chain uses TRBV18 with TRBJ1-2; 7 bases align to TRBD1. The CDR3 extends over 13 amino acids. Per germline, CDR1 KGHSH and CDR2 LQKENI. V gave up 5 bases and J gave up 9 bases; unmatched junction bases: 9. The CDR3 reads CASSDRDSRRYTF. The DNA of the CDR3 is TGTGCCAGCTCAGACCGGGACAGCCGGCGCTACACCTTC.

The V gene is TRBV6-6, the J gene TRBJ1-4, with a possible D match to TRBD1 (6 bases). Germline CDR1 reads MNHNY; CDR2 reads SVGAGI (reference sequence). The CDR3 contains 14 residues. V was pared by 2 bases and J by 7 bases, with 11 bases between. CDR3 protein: CASSYRGEAEKLFF. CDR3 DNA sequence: TGTGCCAGCAGTTACAGGGGGGAGGCTGAAAAACTGTTTTTT.

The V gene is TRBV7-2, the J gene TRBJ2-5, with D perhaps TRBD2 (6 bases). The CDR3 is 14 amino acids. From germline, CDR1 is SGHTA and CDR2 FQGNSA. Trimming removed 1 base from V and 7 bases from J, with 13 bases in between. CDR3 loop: CASSLGTTTGTQYF. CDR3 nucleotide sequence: TGTGCCAGCAGCTTAGGGACTACTACCGGGACCCAGTACTTC.

The CDR3 protein is CACRDSELETQYF. DNA for the CDR3: TGTGCCTGCCGGGACAGCGAGTTGGAGACCCAGTACTTC. The rearrangement uses TRBV3-1 (or the pseudogene TRBV3-2) and TRBJ2-5; 7 positions match TRBD1. The CDR3 is made up of 13 amino acids. CDR1 and CDR2 from the germline V gene are LGHDT and YNNKEL (reference sequence). After removal of 11 bases from V and 5 bases from J, the junction contained 11 bases not matched to a gene.

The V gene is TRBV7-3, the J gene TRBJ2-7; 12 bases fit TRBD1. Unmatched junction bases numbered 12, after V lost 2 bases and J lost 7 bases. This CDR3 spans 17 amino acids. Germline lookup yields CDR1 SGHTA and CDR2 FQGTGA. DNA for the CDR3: TGTGCCAGCAGCTTAGCGGGCAGAGGGACAGGGGGCGGGGAGCAGTACTTC. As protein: CASSLAGRGTGGGEQYF.

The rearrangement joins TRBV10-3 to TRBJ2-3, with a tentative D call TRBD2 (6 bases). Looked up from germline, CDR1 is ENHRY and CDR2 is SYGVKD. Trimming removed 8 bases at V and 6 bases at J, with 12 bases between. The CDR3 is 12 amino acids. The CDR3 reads CAIGDSGDTQYF. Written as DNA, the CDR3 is TGTGCCATCGGGGACTCTGGCGATACGCAGTATTTT.

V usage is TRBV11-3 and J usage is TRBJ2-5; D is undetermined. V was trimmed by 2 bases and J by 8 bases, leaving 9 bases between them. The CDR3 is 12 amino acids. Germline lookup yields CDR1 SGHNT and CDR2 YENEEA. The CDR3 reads CASSLNRETQYF. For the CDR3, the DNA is TGTGCCAGCAGCTTAAACCGAGAAACCCAGTACTTC.